The next 11 T cell receptor beta chains were all read from a single sample in a study of chemoradiotherapy in HPV16-positive cancers. Data came from immunoSEQ multiplex PCR; TCRdb stores just in-frame clones and leaves some out. The data hold 30,000 to 35,000 clones, with approximately 86% observed a single time. The specimen comprised blood, sampled from a patient who underwent chemoradiotherapy. These receptors were taken from a human donor with HPV-associated anogenital cancer.

DNA for the CDR3: TGCGCCAGCAGCTTCTTGGGGATAGCTGAAGCTTTCTTT. Its protein is CASSFLGIAEAFF. This sequence joins TRBV5-1 and TRBJ1-1; D is undetermined. CDR3 size: 13 residues. V was trimmed by 2 bases and J by 6 bases, leaving 11 bases between them. Germline loops: CDR1 SGHRS, CDR2 YFSETQ.

The rearrangement uses TRBV7-3 and TRBJ2-7; TRBD2 matches at 11 bases. V trimming: 5 bases; J trimming: 3 bases; junction bases outside the gene matches: 12. Germline V gene sequence: CDR1 SGHTA, CDR2 FQGTGA. The CDR3 is 17 residues long. The CDR3 reads CASSPGPSGGTHYEQYF. The CDR3 coding sequence is TGTGCCAGCAGCCCCGGTCCTAGCGGGGGGACCCACTACGAGCAGTACTTC.

Only one count was recorded for this clone. V and J are TRBV28 and TRBJ1-4; D not certain. Germline CDR1 MDHEN, CDR2 SYDVKM. The length of the CDR3 is 10 residues. The V and J ends lost 5 bases and 10 bases respectively, with 5 bases between them. The CDR3 here is CASSRLKLFF. The CDR3 DNA follows: TGTGCCAGCAGTCGCCTAAAACTGTTTTTT.

The J gene is TRBJ2-2, the V gene TRBV5-6; D is uncertain. Between the trimmed V and J ends, which lost 4 bases and 6 bases, there was a span of 7 bases. CDR1 is SGHDT, CDR2 YYEEEE, per germline. This CDR3 is 12 amino acids long. The CDR3 sequence is CASSTDSGELFF. In DNA, the CDR3 is TGTGCCAGCAGCACTGACTCCGGGGAGCTGTTTTTT.

Notes on this clone: In the same sample, other DNA sequences code for this CDR3. The rearrangement joins TRBV6-4 to TRBJ2-3; 9 bases map to TRBD2. The junction had 5 bases not matched to a gene; V was cut back by 3 bases and J by 4 bases. The CDR3 spans 15 residues. Looked up from germline, CDR1 is MRHNA and CDR2 is SNTAGT. CDR3 nucleotides: TGTGCCAGCAGTGAAGGCGGGGGGGCCGCAGATACGCAGTATTTT. The encoded protein is CASSEGGGAADTQYF.

This chain links TRBV9 with TRBJ2-2; a weak D match, TRBD1 (6 bases). In germline, CDR1 is SGDLS, CDR2 YYNGEE. The V end lost 5 bases, the J end lost 4 bases, and 12 bases lay between the germline ends. The CDR3 has 14 amino acids. The CDR3 DNA reads as TGTGCCAGCAGAGGAGTCAGGGGCACCGGGGAGCTGTTTTTT. It codes for CASRGVRGTGELFF.

The rearrangement uses TRBV5-4 and TRBJ1-2; D is perhaps TRBD1 (5 bases). V dropped 5 bases and J dropped 4 bases, with 18 bases sitting between them. Germline lookup yields CDR1 SGHNT and CDR2 YYREEE (reference sequence). CDR3 length: 15 amino acids. The CDR3, as DNA: TGTGCCAGCAGATATCTTGACAGCGAACCCTATGGCTACACCTTC. It yields the protein CASRYLDSEPYGYTF.

The rearrangement uses TRBV11-2 and TRBJ1-2; maybe TRBD1 (6 bases). The CDR3 is 16 amino acids. Germline V lookup: CDR1 SGHAT, CDR2 FQNNGV. The V end lost 8 bases, the J end lost 2 bases, and 21 bases lay between the germline ends. DNA for the CDR3: TGTGCCAGCGGTTCACGGAACAGGGTGGGGAACTATGGCTACACCTTC. Amino acids: CASGSRNRVGNYGYTF.

The chain links TRBV29-1 to TRBJ2-3, with unresolved D. Trimming stripped 1 base from V and 2 bases from J, with 4 bases between. This CDR3 is 12 amino acids long. Germline values: CDR1 SQVTM, CDR2 ANQGSEA. The DNA of the CDR3 is TGCAGCGTTGAAGTCCCCACAGATACGCAGTATTTT. The encoded protein is CSVEVPTDTQYF.

The V call is TRBV6-1, the J call TRBJ2-5; possibly TRBD2 for D (5 bases). Deletions cut 2 bases from V and 2 bases from J, with 9 bases between. The germline gives CDR1 MNHNS, CDR2 SASEGT. The CDR3 extends over 14 amino acids. The CDR3 bases are TGTGCCAGCAGTGAACTGTGGACTCAAGAGACCCAGTACTTC. Translation: CASSELWTQETQYF.

This chain links TRBV6-5 with TRBJ2-3; D might be TRBD1 (6 bases). V dropped 2 bases and J dropped 3 bases, with 9 bases sitting between them. CDR3 size: 14 residues. Germline V gene sequence: CDR1 MNHEY, CDR2 SVGAGI. Written as DNA, the CDR3 is TGTGCCAGCAGTTACGGACAGCTTACAGATACGCAGTATTTT. Protein: CASSYGQLTDTQYF.